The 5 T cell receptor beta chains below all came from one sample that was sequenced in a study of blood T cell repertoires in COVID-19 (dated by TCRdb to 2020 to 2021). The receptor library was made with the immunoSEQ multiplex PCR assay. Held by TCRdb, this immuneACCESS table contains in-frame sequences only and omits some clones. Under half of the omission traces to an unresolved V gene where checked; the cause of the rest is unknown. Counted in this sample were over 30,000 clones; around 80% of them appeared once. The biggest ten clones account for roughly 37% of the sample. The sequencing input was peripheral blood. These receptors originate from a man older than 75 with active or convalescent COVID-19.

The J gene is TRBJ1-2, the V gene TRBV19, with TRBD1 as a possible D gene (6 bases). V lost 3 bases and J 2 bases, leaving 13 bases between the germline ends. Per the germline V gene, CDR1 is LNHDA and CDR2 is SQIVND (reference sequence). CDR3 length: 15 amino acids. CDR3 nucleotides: TGTGCCAGTAGTATGGGGGCAGGGTTGAACTATGGCTACACCTTC. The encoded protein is CASSMGAGLNYGYTF.

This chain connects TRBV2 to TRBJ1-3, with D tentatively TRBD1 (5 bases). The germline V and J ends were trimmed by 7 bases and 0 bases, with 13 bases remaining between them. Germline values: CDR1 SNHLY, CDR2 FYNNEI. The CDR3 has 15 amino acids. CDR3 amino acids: CASTPDRPSGNTIYF. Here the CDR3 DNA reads TGTGCCAGCACTCCTGACAGACCCTCTGGAAACACCATATATTTT. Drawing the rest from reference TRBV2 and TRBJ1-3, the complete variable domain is EPEVTQTPSHQVTQMGQEVILRCVPISNHLYFYWYRQILGQKVEFLVSFYNNEISEKSEIFDDQFSVERPDGSNFTLKIRSTKLEDSAMYFCASTPDRPSGNTIYFGEGSWLTVV.

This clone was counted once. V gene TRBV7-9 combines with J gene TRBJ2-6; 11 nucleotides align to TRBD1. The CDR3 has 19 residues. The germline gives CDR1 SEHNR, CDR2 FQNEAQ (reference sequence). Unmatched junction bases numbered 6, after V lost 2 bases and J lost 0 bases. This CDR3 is CASSLYPGQGASGANVLTF. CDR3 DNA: TGTGCCAGCAGCTTATATCCCGGACAGGGGGCCTCTGGGGCCAACGTCCTGACTTTC.

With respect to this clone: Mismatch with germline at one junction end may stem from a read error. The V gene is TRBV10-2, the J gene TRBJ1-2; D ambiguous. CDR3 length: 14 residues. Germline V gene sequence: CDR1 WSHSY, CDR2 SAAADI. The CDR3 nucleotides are TGCGCCAGCAGTGAGCCCGACACTGCCGCCCTCCCCGCCTTC. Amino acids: CASSEPDTAALPAF.

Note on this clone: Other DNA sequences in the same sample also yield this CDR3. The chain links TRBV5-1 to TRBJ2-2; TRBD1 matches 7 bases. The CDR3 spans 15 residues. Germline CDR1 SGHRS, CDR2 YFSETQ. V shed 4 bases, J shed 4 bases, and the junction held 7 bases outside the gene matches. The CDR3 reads CASSLDRVGTGELFF. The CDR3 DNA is TGCGCCAGCAGCCTTGACAGGGTCGGCACCGGGGAGCTGTTTTTT.